The 30 T cell receptor beta chains below all came from one sample that was sequenced in a study of T cell responses to AZD1222 COVID-19 vaccine. Some clones are missing from TCRdb's copy, which holds only in-frame ones; the method was immunoSEQ multiplex PCR. Counted here are about 60,000 clones, about four fifths occurring once; the ten biggest clones make up 6.5% to 8%. Sequences were derived from peripheral blood, sampled on day 0 of AZD1222 vaccination. Every receptor here comes from an adult in good health.

The V call is TRBV6-5, the J call TRBJ1-1, with D possibly matching TRBD1 (5 bases). Trimming took off 7 bases at V and 12 bases at J, with 24 bases between the two ends. Germline CDR1 MNHEY, CDR2 SVGAGI. The CDR3 has 14 residues. Written as DNA, the CDR3 is TGTGCCAGCACGGATCCCTCTTTTACGACGGGGCCTTTCTTT. The encoded protein is CASTDPSFTTGPFF.

The chain has TRBV5-1 and TRBJ1-2; D might be TRBD1 (5 bases). CDR1 is SGHRS and CDR2 is YFSETQ in the germline V gene. The CDR3 spans 16 residues. V was pared by 4 bases and J by 1 base, with 17 bases between. Here the CDR3 reads CASSPRLGGLNYGYTF. The CDR3 DNA reads TGCGCCAGCAGCCCCAGGTTGGGGGGTCTTAACTATGGCTACACCTTC. Combining the CDR3 with reference TRBV5-1 and TRBJ1-2 gives the whole variable domain KAGVTQTPRYLIKTRGQQVTLSCSPISGHRSVSWYQQTPGQGLQFLFEYFSETQRNKGNFPGRFSGRQFSNSRSEMNVSTLELGDSALYLCASSPRLGGLNYGYTFGSGTRLTVV.

The genes are TRBV5-8 and TRBJ2-1, with 11 bases fitting TRBD2. The junction had 5 bases not matched to a gene; V was cut back by 10 bases and J by 2 bases. The germline V gene encodes CDR1 SGHTS and CDR2 YDEGEE. The CDR3 has 14 residues. This chain's CDR3 is CAGELAGAYNEQFF. For the CDR3, the DNA is TGTGCCGGAGAACTAGCGGGGGCCTACAATGAGCAGTTCTTC.

V usage is TRBV28 and J usage is TRBJ2-1; 8 nucleotides align to TRBD2. CDR1 is MDHEN and CDR2 is SYDVKM in the germline V gene. The CDR3 covers 15 residues. The V gene end was trimmed by 3 bases and the J gene end by 3 bases; junction bases not matched to a gene: 4. Written as DNA, the CDR3 is TGTGCCAGCAGTTTCGGGCGGGGGGACTACAATGAGCAGTTCTTC. Its translation: CASSFGRGDYNEQFF.

This CDR3 reads CASSPTGGLSYEQYF. As DNA, the CDR3 is TGTGCCAGCTCACCGACAGGGGGCCTCTCCTACGAGCAGTACTTC. The chain joins TRBV18 to TRBJ2-7, with 10 bases aligning to TRBD1. The CDR3 loop spans 15 amino acids. Trimming cost V 3 bases and J 0 bases; bases outside gene matches: 2. Germline CDR1 KGHSH, CDR2 LQKENI.

This clone was recorded only once. The rearrangement joins TRBV6-1 to TRBJ2-7; TRBD1 is a possible D gene (6 bases). CDR1 and CDR2 (germline): MNHNS, SASEGT. The CDR3 covers 17 residues. V shed 3 bases and J shed 4 bases, with 22 bases lying between them. In DNA, the CDR3 is TGTGCCAGCAGTGACCTCGAGGGTAGCCATAGGGGGTACGAGCAGTACTTC. Its translation is CASSDLEGSHRGYEQYF.

The genes are TRBV4-3 and TRBJ1-6; 8 bases map to TRBD1. This CDR3 is built from 16 residues. J lost 7 bases, V lost 0 bases, and 5 bases had no gene match. CDR1 is LGHNA and CDR2 is YSLEER in the germline V gene. The CDR3 spells CASSQDGTGGNSPLHF. The DNA of the CDR3 is TGCGCCAGCAGCCAAGACGGTACAGGGGGAAATTCACCCCTCCACTTT.

This chain uses TRBV5-1 with TRBJ2-1; no reliable D call. CDR3 size: 14 residues. The germline V gene encodes CDR1 SGHRS and CDR2 YFSETQ. Trimming shortened V by 0 bases and J by 1 base, and 5 bases separated the two germline ends. The CDR3 reads CASSLELSYNEQFF. The DNA for the CDR3 is TGCGCCAGCAGCTTGGAGTTATCCTACAATGAGCAGTTCTTC.

The chain carries TRBV14 and TRBJ2-3, with 7 bases identical to TRBD2. There are 17 residues in the CDR3. The V gene's germline CDR1 is SGHDN and CDR2 FVKESK. Germline trimming cut 3 bases from V and 0 bases from J; bases unmatched to any gene: 9. Here the CDR3 DNA reads TGTGCCAGCAGCCAGAGAAGCGGGACTCCTAGCACAGATACGCAGTATTTT. Translating it yields CASSQRSGTPSTDTQYF.

This sequence joins TRBV5-5 and TRBJ1-1, with TRBD1 matching 7 bases. Looked up from germline, CDR1 is SGHKS and CDR2 is YYEKEE (reference sequence). This CDR3 contains 17 residues. V was pared by 2 bases and J by 10 bases, with 20 bases of the junction left unmatched. DNA of the CDR3: TGTGCCAGCAGCTTAAGATTTGGGACAGCTAAGCTTGATGGAGCTTTCTTT. It translates to CASSLRFGTAKLDGAFF.

The chain recombines TRBV18 with TRBJ1-4, with TRBD1 matching over 8 bases. J gave up 6 bases and V 3 bases, and 3 bases lay outside the gene matches. CDR3 length equals 14 residues. Germline V gene lookup returns CDR1 KGHSH and CDR2 LQKENI. CDR3 sequence (DNA): TGTGCCAGCTCACCCCAGGGGGCTGATGAAAAACTGTTTTTT. This encodes CASSPQGADEKLFF.

This chain uses TRBV7-2 with TRBJ2-7; no reliable D call. Per germline, CDR1 SGHTA and CDR2 FQGNSA. Trimming left V 0 bases short and J 1 base short, with 10 bases between. The CDR3 spans 15 residues. CDR3 in DNA: TGTGCCAGCAGCTTAGCTTCGGAACCATCCTACGAGCAGTACTTC. Its translation: CASSLASEPSYEQYF.

The rearrangement joins TRBV25-1 to TRBJ2-5; TRBD1 matches 8 bases. CDR1 and CDR2 from the germline V gene are MGHDK and SYGVNS. Unmatched junction bases numbered 10, after V lost 5 bases and J lost 5 bases. The CDR3 consists of 15 residues. The CDR3 DNA reads TGTGCCAGCAGTCCTATGCAGGGGGCCGGGGAGACCCAGTACTTC. The encoded protein is CASSPMQGAGETQYF.

The chain has TRBV15 and TRBJ2-7; D gene ambiguous. The CDR3 sequence is 13 residues long. The V gene's germline CDR1 is LNHNV and CDR2 YYDKDF (reference sequence). Between the trimmed V and J ends, which lost 9 bases and 4 bases, there was a span of 16 bases. The CDR3 DNA sequence: TGTGCCACGTCCATGGGCCCTCTGTACGAGCAGTACTTC. Translated: CATSMGPLYEQYF.

The chain employs TRBV6-5 and TRBJ2-4; 7 bases are shared with TRBD1. Germline trimming cut 6 bases from V and 10 bases from J; bases unmatched to any gene: 12. There are 14 residues in the CDR3. CDR1 is MNHEY, CDR2 SVGAGI, per germline. For the CDR3, the DNA is TGTGCCAGCAGACAGGGGTCTGGGGTGGTAATTCAGTACTTC. This codes for CASRQGSGVVIQYF.

The chain carries TRBV18 and TRBJ1-2, with TRBD1 identical over 8 bases. J was trimmed by 7 bases and V by 2 bases; bases with no gene match: 9. Germline V gene sequence: CDR1 KGHSH, CDR2 LQKENI. This CDR3 has 15 residues. CDR3 nucleotides: TGTGCCAGCTCACCAATCAGACAGGGGATGGCTGGCTACACCTTC. Translated: CASSPIRQGMAGYTF.

This clone came up once. V gene TRBV5-4 combines with J gene TRBJ2-7; TRBD1 aligns across 10 bases. Looked up from germline, CDR1 is SGHNT and CDR2 is YYREEE (reference sequence). The V segment lost 1 base and the J segment 6 bases; nucleotides outside the gene matches: 7. The CDR3 runs 15 residues. In nucleotides, the CDR3 is TGTGCCAGCAGCTTGCAAAGGACAGGGGGTGGCGAGCAGTACTTC. It encodes CASSLQRTGGGEQYF.

The CDR3 region has the DNA TGTGCCAGTTCGGAAAGGGCGGGGGGCTACACCTTC. Residues: CASSERAGGYTF. V gene TRBV27 combines with J gene TRBJ1-2; D ambiguous. The CDR3 covers 12 residues. Germline loops: CDR1 MNHEY, CDR2 SMNVEV (reference sequence). The V gene lost 9 bases and the J gene lost 8 bases, with 16 bases spanning the gap.

CDR3 in amino acids: CASSPGGVIENSPLHF. The CDR3 region has the DNA TGCGCCAGCAGCCCGGGGGGGGTGATCGAAAATTCACCCCTCCACTTT. The chain has TRBV5-1 and TRBJ1-6; D is possibly TRBD1 (5 bases). V lost 4 bases, J lost 7 bases, and 18 bases lay in between. Germline assignment: CDR1 SGHRS and CDR2 YFSETQ. The CDR3 sequence is 16 residues long.

The chain joins TRBV6-1 to TRBJ1-4, with 7 bases matching TRBD1. In germline, CDR1 is MNHNS, CDR2 SASEGT. Trimming removed 0 bases from V and 6 bases from J; junction bases left unmatched: 4. This CDR3 is 15 amino acids long. The chain's CDR3 is CASSEARGTDEKLFF. Written as DNA, the CDR3 is TGTGCCAGCAGTGAAGCCAGGGGGACCGATGAAAAACTGTTTTTT.

The DNA for the CDR3 is TGTCCCACCACCCAAGACGACTGGGGGACAGGCAAACCTTACGAGCAGTACTTC. Its protein product is CPTTQDDWGTGKPYEQYF. The chain employs TRBV4-2 and TRBJ2-7; 8 positions agree with TRBD1. Germline assignment: CDR1 LGHNA and CDR2 YNFKEQ. This CDR3 has 18 residues.

CDR3 loop: CASSFGGNQPQHF. The CDR3 DNA is TGTGCCAGCAGTTTCGGAGGGAATCAGCCCCAGCATTTT. The V call is TRBV12-3 or TRBV12-4, the J call TRBJ1-5; D not certain. The CDR3 extends over 13 amino acids. V lost 3 bases to trimming and J lost 4 bases, with 7 bases between them.

This clone occurred a few times. The chain combines TRBV6-1 with TRBJ2-3, with 9 bases that match TRBD1. Germline-derived CDR1 and CDR2 are MNHNS and SASEGT. The ends lost 3 bases at V and 6 bases at J; junction bases unmatched: 7. The CDR3 runs to 15 residues. Here the CDR3 DNA reads TGTGCCAGCAGTGAGGACAGGGGTAGTCCTGATACGCAGTATTTT. Encoded protein: CASSEDRGSPDTQYF.

This clone showed up just once. V is TRBV10-2 and J is TRBJ1-5, with 7 positions matching TRBD1. Trimming took 7 bases from V and 4 from J; bases not matched to a gene: 10. Germline V gene sequence: CDR1 WSHSY, CDR2 SAAADI. This CDR3 has 15 amino acids. In DNA, the CDR3 is TGCGCCAGCAATAGAGGGACAGCACCGAATCAGCCCCAGCATTTT. This sequence encodes CASNRGTAPNQPQHF.

The genes are TRBV10-2 and TRBJ1-5, with TRBD1 identical over 8 bases. The junction had 3 bases not matched to a gene; V was cut back by 9 bases and J by 2 bases. The germline V gene has CDR1 WSHSY and CDR2 SAAADI. This CDR3 has 13 amino acids. CDR3 region: CARTGEGNQPQHF. The CDR3 nucleotides read TGCGCCAGGACAGGGGAGGGCAATCAGCCCCAGCATTTT.

The V and J genes are TRBV27 and TRBJ2-7; either TRBD1 or TRBD2 may fit D (6 bases each). The germline V gene has CDR1 MNHEY and CDR2 SMNVEV (reference sequence). The CDR3 length is 17 residues. Between the trimmed V and J ends, which lost 1 base and 4 bases, there was a span of 20 bases. The CDR3 reads CASSLFTGVGGQYEQYF. The CDR3 bases are TGTGCCAGCAGTTTATTTACGGGAGTGGGGGGCCAATACGAGCAGTACTTC.

The rearrangement joins TRBV5-1 to TRBJ1-1; no reliable D call. Trimming took 2 bases from V and 2 from J, leaving 7 bases between them. Looked up from germline, CDR1 is SGHRS and CDR2 is YFSETQ. The CDR3 contains 13 residues. This CDR3 reads CASSFTRNTEAFF. In DNA, the CDR3 is TGCGCCAGCAGCTTCACAAGAAACACTGAAGCTTTCTTT.

On this clone itself: A much larger clone lies a single base off, so this may be a read error. This chain uses TRBV6-5 with TRBJ2-5, with TRBD2 identical over 13 bases. V was pared by 2 bases and J by 4 bases, with 1 base of the junction left unmatched. The V gene's germline CDR1 is MNHEY and CDR2 SVGAGI. CDR3 size: 15 residues. As DNA, the CDR3 is TGTGCCAGCAGTTACACTAGCGGGGGGGCAGAGACCCAGTACTTC. Translated, it gives CASSYTSGGAETQYF.

The rearrangement uses TRBV18 and TRBJ2-7; no definite D call. V lost 6 bases to trimming and J lost 3 bases, with 12 bases between them. The germline gives CDR1 KGHSH, CDR2 LQKENI. The CDR3 is made up of 13 amino acids. CDR3 DNA sequence: TGTGCCAGCTCCAAGTCCCCAGTCTACGAGCAGTACTTC. This gives the protein CASSKSPVYEQYF.

The CDR3 here is CASSDGTSGLHEQYF. The CDR3 DNA sequence: TGTGCCAGCAGCGACGGGACTAGCGGCCTTCACGAGCAGTACTTC. The rearrangement links TRBV7-6 to TRBJ2-7, with 11 nucleotides matching TRBD2. The trim removed 5 bases at V and 5 bases at J, leaving 8 bases unmatched. Germline V CDR1 and CDR2: SGHVS, FNYEAQ. The CDR3 length is 15 residues.